The clone carrying this T cell receptor (beta chain) was picked up a small number of times. Its cognate antigen is unknown. Each sorted fraction was over 95% pure. This specimen comes from a study of beta chain features in type 1 diabetes. For the study at large: Comparable age, gender and cell yields were observed in patients relative to healthy donors. There were some 98 million sorted cells examined across all samples.

Trimming took 1 base from V and 3 from J; bases not matched to a gene: 12. The CDR3 has 17 residues. The V gene's germline CDR1 is SQVTM and CDR2 ANQGSEA. Study findings and constraints: Moderate but significant shortening of TCRB CDR3s was recorded in all four CD4+ subsets from Type 1 diabetes patients.

Sequencing targeted expressed TCRB transcripts, as all isolated RNA had been reverse transcribed. The data were produced by immunoSEQ multiplex PCR, yet TCRdb's version contains in-frame clones alone and is incomplete. The profile shows around 260,000 clones, about 23% of them singletons. The TCR was taken from a young woman with type 1 diabetes. The sequencing sample was made of naive CD4+ T cells from blood. The chain carries TRBV29-1 and TRBJ1-1, with 9 bases matching TRBD1. The CDR3 region is CSVEVPGQGRYYTEAFF. CDR3 sequence (DNA): TGCAGCGTTGAAGTCCCGGGACAGGGCCGTTACTACACTGAAGCTTTCTTT.